These 16 T cell receptor beta chains were sequenced from one sample in a study of human T cells and chemical hapten exposure. TCRdb re-called the RACE reads with MiXCR, one entry per CDR3 protein. Of about 85,000 distinct CDR3 sequences in the sample, under 14% were seen once. Time point indicated: patch test 2, 6 weeks after DPC sensitization. This sample's treatment: therapeutic diphenylcyclopropenone sensitization with weekly scalp DPC. The input for sequencing was whole blood, taken in connection with sensitization to the hapten diphenylcyclopropenone (DPC). Receptors were obtained from a man aged 18-30 years with alopecia areata. Some clones in this sample may be carry-over from other donors' samples.

A word on this clonotype: A clone one base away is much larger, so this may be a read error. The V call is TRBV19, the J call TRBJ1-2; D gene ambiguous. CDR3 size: 13 residues. Looked up from germline, CDR1 is LNHDA and CDR2 is SQIVND (reference sequence). Written as DNA, the CDR3 is TGTGCCAGCAGAAGTTCAGGAAACTATGGCCACACCTTC. Encoded protein: CASRSSGNYGHTF.

This clonotype was found many times. The chain links TRBV6-1 to TRBJ2-5; D remains ambiguous. The CDR3 loop spans 12 amino acids. V lost 3 bases and J lost 4, with 6 bases in between. The germline V gene has CDR1 MNHNS and CDR2 SASEGT. The CDR3 sequence is CASSDEPETQYF. The CDR3 DNA reads TGTGCCAGCAGTGACGAGCCAGAGACCCAGTACTTC.

This clonotype was detected a few times. The chain links TRBV25-1 to TRBJ2-1; TRBD2 matches at 9 bases. The CDR3 sequence is 14 residues long. V lost 3 bases and J lost 8; bases outside the gene matches: 5. Germline loops: CDR1 MGHDK, CDR2 SYGVNS. The CDR3 spells CASSDISGGYEQFF. The CDR3, as DNA: TGTGCCAGCAGTGATATCAGCGGGGGGTATGAGCAGTTCTTC.

Turning to this clonotype: At one end, the junction sequence differs from germline, possibly due to a read error. V usage is TRBV6-2 or TRBV6-3 and J usage is TRBJ2-5; D may match TRBD1 or TRBD2 (5 bases each). Germline lookup yields CDR1 MNHEY and CDR2 SVGEGT. The CDR3 runs to 14 residues. Written as DNA, the CDR3 is TGTGCCAGCATATTTTCCCGAGGGGAAGAGGCCCAGTACTTC. It translates to CASIFSRGEEAQYF.

This clonotype was observed many times. This chain joins TRBV19 and TRBJ2-7; TRBD2 aligns across 9 bases. The germline gives CDR1 LNHDA, CDR2 SQIVND (reference sequence). The V segment lost 6 bases and the J segment 3 bases; nucleotides outside the gene matches: 3. The CDR3 consists of 13 residues. The CDR3 loop is CASRTSGSYEQYF. CDR3 nucleotide sequence: TGTGCCAGTAGGACTAGCGGAAGCTACGAGCAGTACTTC.

In this sample, this clonotype turned up many times. V usage is TRBV6-2 or TRBV6-3 and J usage is TRBJ2-7; D remains unclear. V was shortened by 6 bases and J by 0 bases, with 12 bases between the two germline ends. The germline V gene encodes CDR1 MNHEY and CDR2 SVGEGT. There are 14 residues in the CDR3. This chain's CDR3 is CASRGSSSSYEQYV. CDR3 coding DNA: TGTGCCAGCAGGGGTAGCTCGAGCTCCTACGAGCAGTACGTC.

This chain connects TRBV12-3 or TRBV12-4 to TRBJ2-3; maybe TRBD1 (6 bases). CDR3 length: 16 residues. Trimming took off 6 bases at V and 2 bases at J, with 18 bases between the two ends. The CDR3 DNA reads TGTGCCAGCAGCTCGGACAGACACCGGCACACAGATACGCAGTATTTT. Protein sequence: CASSSDRHRHTDTQYF.

There are a few counts of this clonotype. The rearrangement joins TRBV20-1 to TRBJ1-6; tentative D call: TRBD1 (5 bases). The CDR3 is 15 residues long. Trimming stripped 6 bases from V and 8 bases from J, with 20 bases between. Germline assignment: CDR1 DFQATT and CDR2 SNEGSKA (reference sequence). The DNA of the CDR3 is TGCAGTGCCTTGCCCGACAGCGGTTGGGATTCACCCCTCCACTTT. This gives the protein CSALPDSGWDSPLHF.

The chain is built from TRBV3-1 and TRBJ1-1; D is undetermined. Trimming removed 4 bases from V and 8 bases from J, with 11 bases in between. This CDR3 comprises 12 residues. Per the germline V gene, CDR1 is LGHDT and CDR2 is YNNKEL (reference sequence). DNA for the CDR3: TGTGCCAGCAGCCTTGAATTTGGGGAAGCTTTCTTT. Translation: CASSLEFGEAFF.

There are a few counts of this clonotype. This sequence joins TRBV19 and TRBJ1-2; no clear D. The CDR3 has 14 amino acids. Per germline, CDR1 LNHDA and CDR2 SQIVND (reference sequence). Trimming removed 1 base at V and 2 bases at J, with 8 bases between. The CDR3, as DNA: TGTGCCAGTAGTATAGTTGCGGAAAACTATGGCTACACCTTC. Amino acids: CASSIVAENYGYTF. The full variable domain, its missing parts supplied by reference TRBV19 and TRBJ1-2, is DGGITQSPKYLFRKEGQNVTLSCEQNLNHDAMYWYRQDPGQGLRLIYYSQIVNDFQKGDIAEGYSVSREKKESFPLTVTSAQKNPTAFYLCASSIVAENYGYTFGSGTRLTVV.

The chain combines TRBV5-1 with TRBJ2-3; TRBD1 matches 12 bases. Trimming removed 0 bases from V and 6 bases from J; junction bases left unmatched: 2. Germline lookup yields CDR1 SGHRS and CDR2 YFSETQ. The CDR3 is 15 amino acids. The CDR3 DNA reads TGCGCCAGCAGCTTGGCGGGACAGGGGGCCGATACGCAGTATTTT. Translating gives CASSLAGQGADTQYF.

The chain links TRBV4-2 to TRBJ1-1; weak D call: TRBD1 (6 bases). The CDR3 sequence is 16 residues long. Trimming left V 0 bases short and J 3 bases short, with 14 bases between. Germline values: CDR1 LGHNA, CDR2 YNFKEQ. CDR3 region: CASSQDTTGGHTEAFF. The DNA of the CDR3 is TGTGCCAGCAGCCAAGATACGACAGGCGGGCACACTGAAGCTTTCTTT.

This clonotype was counted between two and nine times. The V and J genes are TRBV7-3 and TRBJ2-1, with D possibly being TRBD1 or TRBD2 (5 bases each). The CDR3 runs to 15 residues. Germline V lookup: CDR1 SGHTA, CDR2 FQGTGA. The V end was cut by 5 bases, the J end by 2 bases, with 13 bases between. Here the CDR3 DNA reads TGTGCCAGCAGCCACCCGGGGCTTACCTACAATGAGCAGTTCTTC. Amino acid sequence: CASSHPGLTYNEQFF.

This clonotype turned up a few times. The chain uses TRBV3-1 and TRBJ1-1; D ambiguous. The CDR3 runs 17 residues. Germline CDR1 reads LGHDT; CDR2 reads YNNKEL (reference sequence). V lost 4 bases to trimming and J lost 0 bases, with 18 bases between them. In DNA, the CDR3 is TGTGCCAGCAGCCCGGCAGGACTGCGACCCATGAACACTGAAGCTTTCTTT. Translating it yields CASSPAGLRPMNTEAFF.

V usage is TRBV12-5 and J usage is TRBJ1-1; 7 bases match TRBD1. The CDR3 runs 13 residues. With V trimmed by 6 bases and J by 4 bases, 5 bases remained unmatched. Per the germline V gene, CDR1 is LGHNT and CDR2 is FRNRAP. The CDR3 protein is CASGLGQATEAFF. The CDR3 DNA is TGTGCTAGTGGCCTCGGACAGGCCACTGAAGCTTTCTTT.

This clonotype was detected only a few times. This chain links TRBV19 with TRBJ1-2; D gene uncertain. The CDR3 runs 13 residues. CDR1 is LNHDA and CDR2 is SQIVND in the germline V gene (reference sequence). Trimming removed 3 bases from V and 5 bases from J, with 10 bases in between. The CDR3 bases are TGTGCCAGTAGTATCCGGCCGCCTTATGGCTACACCTTC. This translates into CASSIRPPYGYTF.